The 3 T cell receptor beta chains below all came from one sample that was sequenced in a study of OX40 agonist ivuxolimab in advanced cancers. Generated by immunoSEQ multiplex PCR, the TCRdb table keeps only in-frame clones and is missing some. Here the sample spans tens of thousands of clones, about 91% being singletons. The starting material was CD4+ or CD8+ T cells sorted from blood, obtained in a trial of the OX40 agonist ivuxolimab. The receptors originated from an adult with an advanced solid tumor such as melanoma, head and neck, liver or kidney cancer.

This clone was recorded once. This chain links TRBV20-1 with TRBJ2-1; D is unresolved. The CDR3 loop spans 11 amino acids. V was cut by 0 bases and J by 4 bases, with 1 base left in between. Germline CDR1 and CDR2: DFQATT and SNEGSKA (reference sequence). This CDR3 reads CSAREYNEQFF. Here the CDR3 DNA reads TGCAGTGCTAGAGAATACAATGAGCAGTTCTTC.

V usage is TRBV2 and J usage is TRBJ2-3; D gene uncertain. V was clipped by 6 bases and J by 9 bases, with 16 bases between them. The CDR3 sequence is 13 residues long. The germline V gene has CDR1 SNHLY and CDR2 FYNNEI. This CDR3 is CASSAVQAVTQYF. The CDR3 bases are TGTGCCAGCAGCGCCGTCCAGGCAGTAACGCAGTATTTT.

The V call is TRBV6-4, the J call TRBJ2-5, with D perhaps being TRBD1 or TRBD2 (6 bases each). The germline gives CDR1 MRHNA, CDR2 SNTAGT. There are 13 residues in the CDR3. V was pared by 5 bases and J by 5 bases, with 12 bases between. The CDR3, as DNA: TGTGCCAGCAGTCCCCGGGGGCGGGAGACCCAGTACTTC. It specifies CASSPRGRETQYF.